This entry concerns a single T cell receptor beta chain. The sample is drawn from a study of blood T cells in healthy people across ages. Germline lookup yields CDR1 MNHEY and CDR2 SMNVEV (reference sequence). The CDR3 spans 15 residues. Then a second PCR, running roughly 7 to 11 cycles, was carried out with a sample-barcoded 5' primer and a J-beta primer mix. Via MiXCR, TCRdb re-called the 5' RACE reads, giving one row per CDR3 protein. The sample lists some 760,000 distinct CDR3 sequences; just under 25% were seen once. These records were also assigned to another study, of T cells of mothers and their children.

The sample was blood. This chain connects TRBV27 to TRBJ2-5, with D perhaps matching TRBD1 (5 bases). The closer fit of TRBJ2-7 to the DNA end suggests the J call may be wrong. This receptor was identified in a boy aged 10-17 years in good health. CDR3 residues: CASSLAGPGSYEQYF. CDR3 sequence (DNA): TGTGCCAGCAGTTTAGCAGGGCCGGGCTCCTACGAGCAGTACTTC.